The sequence of this T cell receptor beta chain was determined in a study of patients and donors after allogeneic stem cell transplantation. Using its own MiXCR run on the RT-PCR reads, TCRdb lists one record per CDR3 protein. The data hold about a million distinct CDR3 sequences, with approximately 18% observed a single time. This CDR3 is built from 16 residues. The V gene's germline CDR1 is SGHRS and CDR2 YFSETQ. V gave up 6 bases and J gave up 9 bases; unmatched junction bases: 17. The origin of this receptor is a human donor who was either an allogeneic HSCT recipient or a stem cell or donor lymphocyte infusion donor (not recorded which). It is not recorded whose cells these are; they may come from a transplant donor. Sample: blood, either unsorted or a sorted T cell fraction (not recorded which). The V call is TRBV5-1, the J call TRBJ2-5; 10 nucleotides line up with TRBD2. Here the CDR3 reads CASTPGTSVTYAAQYF. CDR3 nucleotides: TGCGCCAGCACCCCCGGGACTAGCGTAACCTATGCGGCCCAGTACTTC.